Here is one T cell receptor beta chain with its context. The sample comes from a study of blood T cell repertoires in COVID-19. Study information: Italy, Spain and the United States were the sources of the convalescent and acute COVID-19 samples. T cells, B-cell-depleted T cells, or PBMCs supplied cDNA or gDNA.

Measured with immunoSEQ multiplex PCR; TCRdb has only the in-frame clones, and not every one. The sample yields around 100,000 clones, less than 95% seen once. From germline, CDR1 is SGHTA and CDR2 FQGNSA. Unmatched junction bases numbered 3, after V lost 1 base and J lost 3 bases. There are 15 residues in the CDR3. This sequence originates from a human donor with active COVID-19. The donor label of this sample is uncertain. The source material was peripheral blood. The chain has TRBV7-2 and TRBJ1-2; 9 nucleotides line up with TRBD1. CDR3 amino acids: CASSLVQGADYGYTF. CDR3 nucleotides: TGTGCCAGCAGCTTAGTACAGGGGGCAGACTATGGCTACACCTTC.